In this sample, the clone carrying this TCR beta chain turned up a few times. TCRdb reanalysed the RT-PCR reads using MiXCR and keeps one entry per CDR3 protein. This sample yields about 680,000 distinct CDR3 sequences, of which 14% are seen a single time; 3.6% belongs to the top ten. The specimen sequenced was memory CD4+ T cells from blood. The TCR was taken from a female donor in good health, serving as a healthy control.

The CDR3 loop is CAWSVEGLQETQYF. CDR3 sequence (DNA): TGTGCCTGGAGTGTTGAGGGGTTGCAAGAGACCCAGTACTTC. V gene TRBV30 combines with J gene TRBJ2-5; either TRBD1 or TRBD2 may fit D (5 bases each). Germline assignment: CDR1 GTSNPN and CDR2 SVGIG (reference sequence). The V end was cut by 0 bases, the J end by 2 bases, with 10 bases between. The CDR3 runs to 14 residues. Using reference TRBV30 and TRBJ2-5 for the parts outside the CDR3, the full variable domain is SQTIHQWPATLVQPVGSPLSLECTVEGTSNPNLYWYRQAAGRGLQLLFYSVGIGQISSEVPQNLSASRPQDRQFILSSKKLLLSDSGFYLCAWSVEGLQETQYFGPGTRLLVL.